These 29 T cell receptor beta chains share one sample of origin, sequenced in a study of cytomegalovirus exposure and HLA in healthy donors (dated by TCRdb to 2015 to 2018). The library was produced with the immunoSEQ multiplex PCR assay. For the multiplex PCR, a mixture combining 60 forward primers for TCR Vbeta segments and 13 reverse primers for TCR Jbeta segments was used. TCRdb retrieved this table from immuneACCESS and kept in-frame rearrangements only. Not all clones are present; in checked studies, unresolved V genes account for under half, and no reason is known for the remainder. The sample has approximately 210,000 clones on record, 60% to 80% of them singletons. The ten largest clones take up approximately 2.1% of the sample. Sequenced sample: PBMCs. The receptors originated from a woman younger than 45 in good health and CMV-seropositive.

The V call is TRBV30, the J call TRBJ1-5; D possibly corresponds to TRBD1 (5 bases). This CDR3 is built from 14 residues. V dropped 0 bases and J dropped 6 bases, with 12 bases sitting between them. Per the germline V gene, CDR1 is GTSNPN and CDR2 is SVGIG (reference sequence). In nucleotides, the CDR3 is TGTGCCTGGAGTGTATGGCAGGGAGGTCAGCCCCAGCATTTT. Protein sequence: CAWSVWQGGQPQHF. Based on the CDR3 plus reference TRBV30 and TRBJ1-5, the full variable domain is SQTIHQWPATLVQPVGSPLSLECTVEGTSNPNLYWYRQAAGRGLQLLFYSVGIGQISSEVPQNLSASRPQDRQFILSSKKLLLSDSGFYLCAWSVWQGGQPQHFGDGTRLSIL.

The chain joins TRBV28 to TRBJ1-1; 9 nucleotides line up with TRBD1. The CDR3 runs 12 residues. The germline gives CDR1 MDHEN, CDR2 SYDVKM. J lost 11 bases, V lost 5 bases, and 6 bases had no gene match. Here the CDR3 reads CASSNLQGAAFF. The CDR3 DNA reads TGTGCCAGCAGTAACCTACAGGGGGCGGCTTTCTTT. Filled out from reference TRBV28 and TRBJ1-1, the complete variable domain reads DVKVTQSSRYLVKRTGEKVFLECVQDMDHENMFWYRQDPGLGLRLIYFSYDVKMKEKGDIPEGYSVSREKKERFSLILESASTNQTSMYLCASSNLQGAAFFGQGTRLTVV.

This clone appeared a single time. The chain links TRBV5-1 to TRBJ1-4; 7 bases are a match to TRBD1. The CDR3 consists of 15 residues. With V trimmed by 4 bases and J by 7 bases, 10 bases remained unmatched. Germline CDR1 and CDR2: SGHRS and YFSETQ. This CDR3 reads CASSIAGGWGEKLFF. Here the CDR3 DNA reads TGCGCCAGCAGCATCGCAGGGGGGTGGGGTGAAAAACTGTTTTTT.

This rearrangement joins TRBV11-2 to TRBJ2-1; 7 positions match TRBD2. The CDR3 contains 15 residues. J gave up 2 bases and V 3 bases, and 4 bases lay outside the gene matches. Per germline, CDR1 SGHAT and CDR2 FQNNGV. This CDR3 is CASSFVRGAYNEQFF. CDR3 DNA: TGTGCCAGCAGCTTTGTCCGGGGGGCCTACAATGAGCAGTTCTTC.

This clone was counted between two and nine times. The chain combines TRBV15 with TRBJ2-6; 8 bases agree with TRBD1. The CDR3 contains 17 residues. Per germline, CDR1 LNHNV and CDR2 YYDKDF (reference sequence). V shed 4 bases, J shed 2 bases, and the junction held 7 bases outside the gene matches. The DNA of the CDR3 is TGTGCCACCAGCACCTGGACAGGGACGACTGGGGCCAACGTCCTGACTTTC. Translation gives CATSTWTGTTGANVLTF.

CDR3 amino acids: CAWSPSGDTQYF. The CDR3 bases are TGTGCCTGGAGTCCTAGCGGAGATACGCAGTATTTT. This rearrangement joins TRBV30 to TRBJ2-3; 7 bases are shared with TRBD2. The germline CDR1 and CDR2 sequences are GTSNPN and SVGIG (reference sequence). Trimming removed 2 bases from V and 5 bases from J; junction bases left unmatched: 1. The CDR3 has 12 amino acids.

The rearrangement links TRBV7-8 to TRBJ1-3; no firm D call. CDR1 is SGHVS, CDR2 FQNEAQ, per germline. Trimming shortened V by 3 bases and J by 5 bases, and 8 bases separated the two germline ends. The CDR3 has 13 amino acids. This CDR3 is CASSLDFRNTIYF. The CDR3 region has the DNA TGTGCCAGCAGCTTGGACTTTAGAAACACCATATATTTT.

This clone was seen a handful of times. J is TRBJ1-1 and V is TRBV7-2; unclear D gene. Germline CDR1 and CDR2: SGHTA and FQGNSA. The CDR3 length is 12 residues. V lost 0 bases and J 7 bases, leaving 6 bases between the germline ends. CDR3 in amino acids: CASSLARGEAFF. CDR3 bases: TGTGCCAGCAGCTTAGCCCGGGGTGAAGCTTTCTTT.

The gene calls are TRBV2 and TRBJ2-1, with 8 bases identical to TRBD2. Germline trimming cut 2 bases from V and 6 bases from J; bases unmatched to any gene: 9. CDR1 SNHLY and CDR2 FYNNEI come from the germline V gene. The CDR3 spans 16 residues. The CDR3 nucleotides are TGTGCCAGCAGTGAAAGCCATGATACTAGCGGCAATGAGCAGTTCTTC. It yields the protein CASSESHDTSGNEQFF.

The V call is TRBV10-3, the J call TRBJ1-1, with a tentative D call TRBD1 (5 bases). The V end lost 5 bases, the J end lost 0 bases, and 10 bases lay between the germline ends. The CDR3 consists of 14 residues. In germline, CDR1 is ENHRY, CDR2 SYGVKD. Written as DNA, the CDR3 is TGTGCCATCAGTAAGACGGACATGAACACTGAAGCTTTCTTT. Its protein is CAISKTDMNTEAFF.

This clone was recorded many times. The chain uses TRBV7-6 and TRBJ2-7; D might be TRBD1 (6 bases). The V end was cut by 1 base, the J end by 0 bases, with 10 bases between. The germline CDR1 and CDR2 sequences are SGHVS and FNYEAQ. The CDR3 is 15 residues long. CDR3 sequence reads: CASSLETGSSYEQYF. CDR3 sequence (DNA): TGTGCCAGCAGCTTAGAAACAGGGAGCTCCTACGAGCAGTACTTC.

This chain uses TRBV6-5 with TRBJ1-1; the match to TRBD1 covers 7 bases. Germline V gene data show CDR1 as MNHEY and CDR2 as SVGAGI. V shed 7 bases and J 0 bases; nucleotides not matched to a gene: 5. This CDR3 has 14 residues. The CDR3, as DNA: TGTGCCAGCAAGGGACAGTCCATGAACACTGAAGCTTTCTTT. The encoded protein is CASKGQSMNTEAFF.

This chain connects TRBV5-1 to TRBJ1-4, with 7 bases lining up with TRBD1. V lost 4 bases to trimming and J lost 6 bases; unmatched junction nucleotides: 9. The CDR3 runs 15 residues. The V gene's germline CDR1 is SGHRS and CDR2 YFSETQ. CDR3 in DNA: TGCGCCAGCAGCGTCACGGGACAGCCCTATGAAAAACTGTTTTTT. Protein sequence: CASSVTGQPYEKLFF. Filled out from reference TRBV5-1 and TRBJ1-4, the complete variable domain reads KAGVTQTPRYLIKTRGQQVTLSCSPISGHRSVSWYQQTPGQGLQFLFEYFSETQRNKGNFPGRFSGRQFSNSRSEMNVSTLELGDSALYLCASSVTGQPYEKLFFGSGTQLSVL.

This clone came up once. Compared with germline, one end of the junction differs, possibly owing to a read error. V usage is TRBV6-6 and J usage is TRBJ1-3; TRBD1 is a possible D gene (5 bases). The germline V gene encodes CDR1 MNHNY and CDR2 SVGAGI (reference sequence). The CDR3 consists of 16 residues. CDR3 sequence: CASRRGTGPSGNTIYF. CDR3 nucleotides: TGTGCCAGCAGGCGCGGAACAGGACCCTCTGGGAACACCATATATTTT.

This clone appeared a single time. This chain joins TRBV5-1 and TRBJ2-7; D unresolved. The germline CDR1 and CDR2 sequences are SGHRS and YFSETQ. The CDR3 is 13 amino acids. V lost 2 bases and J lost 0, with 6 bases in between. This CDR3 is CASSFQVSYEQYF. In DNA, the CDR3 is TGCGCCAGCAGCTTTCAGGTCTCCTACGAGCAGTACTTC.

The genes are TRBV5-1 and TRBJ1-4, with TRBD1 matching 9 bases. CDR1 and CDR2 from the germline V gene are SGHRS and YFSETQ. The CDR3 runs 14 residues. The J segment lost 8 bases and the V segment lost 5 bases, leaving 7 bases of the junction unmatched. The CDR3 loop reads CASRSDRGGEKLFF. In DNA, the CDR3 is TGCGCCAGCAGATCGGACAGGGGTGGGGAAAAACTGTTTTTT.

The chain employs TRBV7-6 and TRBJ1-5; D is uncertain. CDR3 length: 14 amino acids. Germline V gene data show CDR1 as SGHVS and CDR2 as FNYEAQ. Trimming took 1 base from V and 5 from J, leaving 9 bases between them. The CDR3 is CASSLGRFDQPQHF. CDR3 DNA sequence: TGTGCCAGCAGCTTAGGGAGGTTTGATCAGCCCCAGCATTTT.

The CDR3 DNA sequence: TGTGCCAGTAGTACCAGGACAGGGGTCCATACGCAGTATTTT. Its translation: CASSTRTGVHTQYF. The chain has TRBV19 and TRBJ2-3; 9 nucleotides line up with TRBD1. The CDR3 consists of 14 residues. The germline gives CDR1 LNHDA, CDR2 SQIVND (reference sequence). After removal of 4 bases from V and 7 bases from J, the junction contained 6 bases not matched to a gene.

J is TRBJ1-1 and V is TRBV21-1; TRBD1, as called in the table, went unchecked against the DNA. TRBV21-1 is flagged as a pseudogene. The CDR3 is 12 residues long. In nucleotides, the CDR3 is TGTGCCAGCAGTACAGGTAACACTGAAGCTTTCTTT. It codes for CASSTGNTEAFF.

CDR3 residues: CASSVLPGGSGTDTQYF. In DNA, the CDR3 is TGTGCCAGCAGCGTATTGCCGGGAGGGTCTGGCACAGATACGCAGTATTTT. This chain connects TRBV9 to TRBJ2-3, with 8 bases aligning to TRBD2. CDR3 length: 17 amino acids. V shed 1 base, J shed 1 base, and the junction held 8 bases outside the gene matches. Germline CDR1 SGDLS, CDR2 YYNGEE.

CDR3 in amino acids: CASSQGGHTQYF. The CDR3 DNA reads as TGTGCCAGCAGCCAAGGAGGTCATACGCAGTATTTT. V and J are TRBV14 and TRBJ2-3; unclear D gene. The CDR3 has 12 residues. V gave up 1 base and J gave up 7 bases, with 6 bases separating them. Germline CDR1 reads SGHDN; CDR2 reads FVKESK.

The rearrangement links TRBV6-5 to TRBJ1-2; D unresolved. This CDR3 is 15 amino acids long. Trimming cost V 3 bases and J 3 bases, with 14 bases left between them. Germline V gene sequence: CDR1 MNHEY, CDR2 SVGAGI. This CDR3 reads CASSYRRKDHYGYTF. CDR3 bases: TGTGCCAGCAGTTATCGGAGGAAAGACCACTATGGCTACACCTTC.

The chain combines TRBV7-9 with TRBJ2-5, with D hard to call. Germline V gene data show CDR1 as SEHNR and CDR2 as FQNEAQ (reference sequence). This CDR3 is built from 15 residues. Between the trimmed V and J ends, which lost 5 bases and 5 bases, there was a span of 18 bases. In DNA, the CDR3 is TGTGCCAGCAGCGCGAGCATCTATTTCCCTGAGACCCAGTACTTC. Its protein product is CASSASIYFPETQYF. Based on the CDR3 plus reference TRBV7-9 and TRBJ2-5, the full variable domain is DTGVSQNPRHKITKRGQNVTFRCDPISEHNRLYWYRQTLGQGPEFLTYFQNEAQLEKSRLLSDRFSAERPKGSFSTLEIQRTEQGDSAMYLCASSASIYFPETQYFGPGTRLLVL.

This clone was seen a few times. Relative to the germline gene, one junction end is altered; a read error may explain this. The J gene is TRBJ2-4, the V gene TRBV7-7; no definite D call. In germline, CDR1 is SSHAT, CDR2 FNYEAQ (reference sequence). The CDR3 is made up of 14 amino acids. The CDR3 region has the DNA TGTGCTAGCAGTGAAACGCCACTTGCGGACATTCAGTACTTC. Amino acids: CASSETPLADIQYF. The whole variable domain, remainder taken from reference TRBV7-7 and TRBJ2-4, is GAGVSQSPRYKVTKRGQDVTLRCDPISSHATLYWYQQALGQGPEFLTYFNYEAQPDKSGLPSDRFSAERPEGSISTLTIQRTEQRDSAMYRCASSETPLADIQYFGAGTRLSVL.

This clone showed up just a few times. V gene TRBV5-1 combines with J gene TRBJ1-1; TRBD1 might be the D (5 bases). Germline V gene data show CDR1 as SGHRS and CDR2 as YFSETQ. The CDR3 extends over 15 amino acids. V was cut by 1 base and J by 1 base, with 11 bases left in between. The CDR3 bases are TGCGCCAGCAGCTTGTTAGGACACCAGAACACTGAAGCTTTCTTT. Its translation is CASSLLGHQNTEAFF.

This chain links TRBV30 with TRBJ2-7; 8 bases are shared with TRBD2. The V gene's germline CDR1 is GTSNPN and CDR2 SVGIG (reference sequence). The J segment lost 4 bases and the V segment lost 2 bases, leaving 13 bases of the junction unmatched. CDR3 size: 16 residues. CDR3 sequence (DNA): TGTGCCTGGAGTCCCTATAGGCGGGAGGCCATGTACGAGCAGTACTTC. Its translation is CAWSPYRREAMYEQYF. Full variable domain (missing parts from reference TRBV30 and TRBJ2-7): SQTIHQWPATLVQPVGSPLSLECTVEGTSNPNLYWYRQAAGRGLQLLFYSVGIGQISSEVPQNLSASRPQDRQFILSSKKLLLSDSGFYLCAWSPYRREAMYEQYFGPGTRLTVT.

This chain joins TRBV29-1 and TRBJ1-1, with D tentatively TRBD1 (6 bases). The CDR3 runs to 11 residues. Between the trimmed V and J ends, which lost 7 bases and 0 bases, there was a span of 6 bases. Germline CDR1 and CDR2: SQVTM and ANQGSEA. The CDR3 DNA reads TGCAGCGCAGGGGTGAACACTGAAGCTTTCTTT. As protein: CSAGVNTEAFF.

The chain uses TRBV5-4 and TRBJ2-7; TRBD1 matches 7 bases. Trimming at V came to 4 bases and at J to 2 bases, leaving 6 bases not matched to a gene. The length of the CDR3 is 14 residues. CDR1 and CDR2 from the germline V gene are SGHNT and YYREEE (reference sequence). The CDR3 is CASSMKTGTYEQYF. Here the CDR3 DNA reads TGTGCCAGCAGCATGAAGACAGGGACCTACGAGCAGTACTTC. The full variable domain, its missing parts supplied by reference TRBV5-4 and TRBJ2-7, is ETGVTQSPTHLIKTRGQQVTLRCSSQSGHNTVSWYQQALGQGPQFIFQYYREEENGRGNFPPRFSGLQFPNYSSELNVNALELDDSALYLCASSMKTGTYEQYFGPGTRLTVT.

The rearrangement joins TRBV6-5 to TRBJ2-2; 7 nucleotides align to TRBD1. V shed 7 bases and J 5 bases; nucleotides not matched to a gene: 10. CDR1 and CDR2 (germline): MNHEY, SVGAGI. The CDR3 sequence is 15 residues long. CDR3 sequence: CASTKDRWGTGELFF. CDR3 DNA: TGTGCCAGCACCAAGGACAGGTGGGGGACCGGGGAGCTGTTTTTT.